These T cell receptor beta chains were read from a single sample in a study of identical twins. TCRdb reanalysed the 5' RACE reads using MiXCR and keeps one entry per CDR3 protein. The sample records about 890,000 distinct CDR3 sequences, over 9% being singletons. These data also featured in a second study, about yellow fever vaccine responses in identical twins.

What was sequenced was PBMCs. These receptors came from a woman younger than 30 in good health. Both conserved end residues are part of each CDR3. The order of the fields is D gene, V gene, J gene, clone size, CDR3 protein, CDR3 DNA. The D gene is left open where the match is weak. Expanded clones are given a class, and other clones once, few, many or no size at all.

D gene: .
V gene: TRBV28
J gene: TRBJ2-1
clone size: .
CDR3 protein: CASSITGTFSEQFF
CDR3 DNA: TGTGCCAGCAGTATAACCGGGACTTTCAGTGAGCAGTTCTTC

D gene: TRBD2
V gene: TRBV12-3/TRBV12-4
J gene: TRBJ2-3
clone size: many
CDR3 protein: CASSETSGPSTDTQYF
CDR3 DNA: TGTGCCAGCAGCGAGACTAGCGGACCTAGCACAGATACGCAGTATTTT

D gene: .
V gene: TRBV12-3/TRBV12-4
J gene: TRBJ1-2
clone size: few
CDR3 protein: CASSHDRNYGYTF
CDR3 DNA: TGTGCCAGCAGCCATGACAGAAACTATGGCTACACCTTC

D gene: TRBD2
V gene: TRBV20-1
J gene: TRBJ2-3
clone size: .
CDR3 protein: CSAFLAGGPRTDTQYF
CDR3 DNA: TGCAGTGCTTTCCTAGCGGGGGGGCCGAGGACAGATACGCAGTATTTT

D gene: .
V gene: TRBV11-2
J gene: TRBJ2-1
clone size: .
CDR3 protein: CASSLREAGGNEQFF
CDR3 DNA: TGTGCCAGCAGCTTACGGGAGGCAGGGGGGAATGAGCAGTTCTTC

D gene: .
V gene: TRBV3-1
J gene: TRBJ1-1
clone size: many
CDR3 protein: CASSQDGRAEAFF
CDR3 DNA: TGTGCCAGCAGCCAAGATGGCCGGGCTGAAGCTTTCTTT

D gene: .
V gene: TRBV5-1
J gene: TRBJ1-6
clone size: few
CDR3 protein: CASSLASDSYNSPLHF
CDR3 DNA: TGCGCCAGCAGCTTGGCGTCGGACTCCTATAATTCACCCCTCCACTTT

D gene: .
V gene: TRBV2
J gene: TRBJ1-6
clone size: .
CDR3 protein: CASRENNSPLHF
CDR3 DNA: TGTGCCAGCAGAGAAAATAATTCACCCCTCCACTTT

D gene: .
V gene: TRBV2
J gene: TRBJ1-2
clone size: .
CDR3 protein: CASMPGAGGYTF
CDR3 DNA: TGTGCCAGCATGCCGGGGGCGGGCGGCTACACCTTC

D gene: .
V gene: TRBV28
J gene: TRBJ1-1
clone size: .
CDR3 protein: CASPGPTMNTEAFF
CDR3 DNA: TGTGCCAGCCCAGGGCCTACTATGAACACTGAAGCTTTCTTT

D gene: TRBD1
V gene: TRBV12-3/TRBV12-4
J gene: TRBJ1-1
clone size: .
CDR3 protein: CASSPLGQATIEAFF
CDR3 DNA: TGTGCCAGCAGTCCTCTCGGACAGGCGACCATTGAAGCTTTCTTT

D gene: .
V gene: TRBV4-1
J gene: TRBJ2-7
clone size: .
CDR3 protein: CASSQGLGGKPPYEQYF
CDR3 DNA: TGCGCCAGCAGCCAAGGCCTCGGGGGTAAACCCCCCTACGAGCAGTACTTC

D gene: .
V gene: TRBV29-1
J gene: TRBJ1-5
clone size: many
CDR3 protein: CSVGADNQPQHF
CDR3 DNA: TGCAGCGTTGGGGCAGATAATCAGCCCCAGCATTTT

D gene: TRBD1
V gene: TRBV10-3
J gene: TRBJ2-2
clone size: .
CDR3 protein: CAISVINGQANTGELFF
CDR3 DNA: TGTGCCATCAGTGTGATTAACGGACAGGCGAACACCGGGGAGCTGTTTTTT

D gene: .
V gene: TRBV12-3/TRBV12-4
J gene: TRBJ1-3
clone size: few
CDR3 protein: CASSSPFSRSGNTIYF
CDR3 DNA: TGTGCCAGCAGCTCCCCTTTTAGCAGGTCTGGAAACACCATATATTTT

D gene: .
V gene: TRBV7-2
J gene: TRBJ2-1
clone size: many
CDR3 protein: CASSLPRSYYNEQFF
CDR3 DNA: TGTGCCAGCAGCTTACCCCGGTCGTATTACAATGAGCAGTTCTTC

D gene: TRBD1
V gene: TRBV12-3/TRBV12-4
J gene: TRBJ1-5
clone size: few
CDR3 protein: CASAGQGLVLSNQPQHF
CDR3 DNA: TGTGCCAGCGCGGGACAGGGTCTCGTCCTCAGCAATCAGCCCCAGCATTTT

D gene: TRBD2
V gene: TRBV12-3/TRBV12-4
J gene: TRBJ2-5
clone size: many
CDR3 protein: CASSTRGGETQYF
CDR3 DNA: TGTGCCAGCAGCACCCGCGGGGGAGAGACCCAGTACTTC

D gene: TRBD1
V gene: TRBV27
J gene: TRBJ1-2
clone size: .
CDR3 protein: CASSFNSGTGWSYTF
CDR3 DNA: TGTGCCAGCAGTTTTAATTCCGGGACAGGGTGGAGCTACACCTTC

D gene: TRBD2
V gene: TRBV11-2
J gene: TRBJ2-5
clone size: few
CDR3 protein: CASSRTRGLVETQYF
CDR3 DNA: TGTGCCAGCAGCCGCACTCGCGGACTAGTTGAGACCCAGTACTTC

D gene: .
V gene: TRBV3-1
J gene: TRBJ2-4
clone size: few
CDR3 protein: CASSALPSGAKNIQYF
CDR3 DNA: TGTGCCAGCAGCGCCCTACCTTCAGGAGCCAAAAACATTCAGTACTTC

D gene: TRBD2
V gene: TRBV2
J gene: TRBJ2-2
clone size: few
CDR3 protein: CASSKETSGITGELFF
CDR3 DNA: TGTGCCAGCAGTAAAGAGACTAGCGGGATTACCGGGGAGCTGTTTTTT

D gene: .
V gene: TRBV3-1
J gene: TRBJ2-1
clone size: many
CDR3 protein: CASSQFKGDYNEQFF
CDR3 DNA: TGTGCCAGCAGCCAATTTAAGGGGGATTACAATGAGCAGTTCTTC

D gene: .
V gene: TRBV24-1
J gene: TRBJ1-5
clone size: .
CDR3 protein: CATSGVGSNQPQHF
CDR3 DNA: TGTGCCACCAGTGGAGTGGGTAGCAATCAGCCCCAGCATTTT

D gene: .
V gene: TRBV7-6
J gene: TRBJ1-2
clone size: .
CDR3 protein: CASSFGGRSGYTF
CDR3 DNA: TGTGCCAGCAGCTTTGGGGGTCGAAGCGGCTACACCTTC

D gene: .
V gene: TRBV7-6
J gene: TRBJ2-1
clone size: .
CDR3 protein: CASSLPATNEQFF
CDR3 DNA: TGTGCCAGCAGCTTACCAGCTACCAATGAGCAGTTCTTC

D gene: .
V gene: TRBV9
J gene: TRBJ2-1
clone size: .
CDR3 protein: CASSVVADLYNEQFF
CDR3 DNA: TGTGCCAGCAGCGTAGTAGCGGACCTATACAATGAGCAGTTCTTC

D gene: .
V gene: TRBV11-2
J gene: TRBJ2-1
clone size: .
CDR3 protein: CASSPGCGSYNEQFF
CDR3 DNA: TGTGCCAGCAGCCCCGGGTGCGGCTCCTACAATGAGCAGTTCTTC

D gene: .
V gene: TRBV12-3/TRBV12-4
J gene: TRBJ1-1
clone size: many
CDR3 protein: CASSMDSLNTEAFF
CDR3 DNA: TGTGCCAGCAGTATGGACAGCCTGAACACTGAAGCTTTCTTT

D gene: .
V gene: TRBV7-8
J gene: TRBJ2-7
clone size: few
CDR3 protein: CASLDGNLSYEQYF
CDR3 DNA: TGTGCCAGCTTGGACGGGAATCTCTCCTACGAGCAGTACTTC

D gene: TRBD1
V gene: TRBV6-1
J gene: TRBJ1-2
clone size: many
CDR3 protein: CASSPDRRALYGYTF
CDR3 DNA: TGTGCCAGCAGTCCGGACAGGAGAGCTCTCTATGGCTACACCTTC

D gene: .
V gene: TRBV25-1
J gene: TRBJ2-2
clone size: .
CDR3 protein: CASSGRDRGCLREGREELFF
CDR3 DNA: TGTGCCAGCAGTGGCCGGGACAGGGGTTGCTTGCGGGAGGGCCGGGAGGAGCTGTTTTTT

D gene: .
V gene: TRBV4-2
J gene: TRBJ2-7
clone size: .
CDR3 protein: CASSQEQATRMDEQYF
CDR3 DNA: TGTGCCAGCAGCCAAGAACAGGCCACCAGGATGGACGAGCAGTACTTC

D gene: .
V gene: TRBV20-1
J gene: TRBJ2-3
clone size: few
CDR3 protein: CSASSGTSTDTQYF
CDR3 DNA: TGCAGTGCTTCATCCGGGACTAGCACAGATACGCAGTATTTT

D gene: TRBD1
V gene: TRBV14
J gene: TRBJ1-2
clone size: few
CDR3 protein: CASRPYGTGEGYTF
CDR3 DNA: TGTGCCAGCAGGCCATACGGGACAGGGGAAGGCTACACCTTC

D gene: .
V gene: TRBV7-8
J gene: TRBJ1-2
clone size: few
CDR3 protein: CASSLGTKGQNYGYTF
CDR3 DNA: TGTGCCAGCAGCTTAGGGACCAAGGGACAAAACTATGGCTACACCTTC

D gene: .
V gene: TRBV15
J gene: TRBJ1-1
clone size: few
CDR3 protein: CATSESKKVAFF
CDR3 DNA: TGTGCCACCAGCGAGAGCAAAAAGGTAGCTTTCTTT

D gene: .
V gene: TRBV3-1
J gene: TRBJ2-6
clone size: .
CDR3 protein: CASSRTDSGANVLTF
CDR3 DNA: TGTGCCAGCAGCCGGACGGACTCTGGGGCCAACGTCCTGACTTTC

D gene: TRBD2
V gene: TRBV6-6
J gene: TRBJ2-1
clone size: .
CDR3 protein: CASTPGTTNEQFF
CDR3 DNA: TGTGCCAGCACCCCCGGGACTACAAATGAGCAGTTCTTC

D gene: .
V gene: TRBV12-3/TRBV12-4
J gene: TRBJ2-3
clone size: .
CDR3 protein: CASSLGKWDTQYF
CDR3 DNA: TGTGCCAGCAGTTTAGGGAAATGGGATACGCAGTATTTT

D gene: .
V gene: TRBV7-6
J gene: TRBJ2-1
clone size: few
CDR3 protein: CASSNTSSRNEQFF
CDR3 DNA: TGTGCCAGCAGCAACACTAGTTCTCGCAATGAGCAGTTCTTC

D gene: TRBD2
V gene: TRBV7-8
J gene: TRBJ2-3
clone size: .
CDR3 protein: CASSLRGLAGVDTQYF
CDR3 DNA: TGTGCCAGCAGCTTACGAGGACTAGCGGGAGTAGATACGCAGTATTTT

D gene: TRBD2
V gene: TRBV20-1
J gene: TRBJ2-1
clone size: .
CDR3 protein: CSARVVAGDNEQFF
CDR3 DNA: TGCAGTGCTAGAGTGGTAGCGGGGGATAATGAGCAGTTCTTC

D gene: .
V gene: TRBV7-2
J gene: TRBJ1-1
clone size: few
CDR3 protein: CASSRGGAGGLNTEAFF
CDR3 DNA: TGTGCCAGCAGCCGGGGGGGGGCGGGAGGCTTGAACACTGAAGCTTTCTTT

D gene: .
V gene: TRBV28
J gene: TRBJ2-7
clone size: .
CDR3 protein: CASSLGQPHSYEQYF
CDR3 DNA: TGTGCCAGCAGCCTTGGACAGCCGCACTCCTACGAGCAGTACTTC

D gene: TRBD2
V gene: TRBV4-2
J gene: TRBJ2-5
clone size: .
CDR3 protein: CASSVSGGLVAQYF
CDR3 DNA: TGTGCCAGCAGCGTAAGCGGGGGGTTAGTGGCCCAGTACTTC

D gene: .
V gene: TRBV20-1
J gene: TRBJ2-5
clone size: .
CDR3 protein: CSAEEGNQETQYF
CDR3 DNA: TGCAGTGCAGAGGAGGGGAATCAAGAGACCCAGTACTTC

D gene: TRBD2
V gene: TRBV20-1
J gene: TRBJ2-1
clone size: .
CDR3 protein: CSAVTGTSVYNEQFF
CDR3 DNA: TGCAGTGCTGTCACCGGGACTAGCGTCTACAATGAGCAGTTCTTC

D gene: .
V gene: TRBV20-1
J gene: TRBJ1-1
clone size: few
CDR3 protein: CSARDDKTGAFF
CDR3 DNA: TGCAGTGCTAGAGATGATAAAACGGGAGCTTTCTTT